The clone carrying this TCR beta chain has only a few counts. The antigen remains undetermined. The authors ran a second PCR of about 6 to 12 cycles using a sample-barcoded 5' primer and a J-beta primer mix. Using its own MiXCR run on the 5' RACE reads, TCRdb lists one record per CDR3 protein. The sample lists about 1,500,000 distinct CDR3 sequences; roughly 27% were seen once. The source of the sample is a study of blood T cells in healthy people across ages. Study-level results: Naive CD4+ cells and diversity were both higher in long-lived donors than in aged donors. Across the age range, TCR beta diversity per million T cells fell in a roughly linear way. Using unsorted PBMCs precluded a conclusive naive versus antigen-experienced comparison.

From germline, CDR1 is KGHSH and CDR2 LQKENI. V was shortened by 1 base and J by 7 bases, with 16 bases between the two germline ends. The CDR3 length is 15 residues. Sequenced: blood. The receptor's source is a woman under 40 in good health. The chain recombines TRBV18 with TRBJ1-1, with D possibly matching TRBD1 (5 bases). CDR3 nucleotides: TGTGCCAGCTCACCACGATTCAGGGCCGACAATGAAGCTTTCTTT. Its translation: CASSPRFRADNEAFF.